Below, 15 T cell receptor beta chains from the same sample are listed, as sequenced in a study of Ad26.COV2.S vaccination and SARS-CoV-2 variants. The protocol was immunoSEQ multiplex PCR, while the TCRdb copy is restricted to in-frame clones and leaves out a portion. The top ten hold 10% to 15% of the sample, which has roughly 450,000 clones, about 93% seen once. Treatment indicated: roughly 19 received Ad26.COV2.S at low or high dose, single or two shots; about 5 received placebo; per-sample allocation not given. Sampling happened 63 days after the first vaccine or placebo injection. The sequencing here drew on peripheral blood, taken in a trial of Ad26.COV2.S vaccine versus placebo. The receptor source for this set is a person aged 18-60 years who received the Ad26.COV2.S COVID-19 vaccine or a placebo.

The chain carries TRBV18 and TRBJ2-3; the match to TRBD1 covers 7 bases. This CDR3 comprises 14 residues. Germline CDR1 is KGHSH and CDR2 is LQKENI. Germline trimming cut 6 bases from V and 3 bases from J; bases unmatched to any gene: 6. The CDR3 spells CASSPTTGTDTQYF. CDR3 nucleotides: TGTGCCAGCTCGCCTACGACAGGGACAGATACGCAGTATTTT.

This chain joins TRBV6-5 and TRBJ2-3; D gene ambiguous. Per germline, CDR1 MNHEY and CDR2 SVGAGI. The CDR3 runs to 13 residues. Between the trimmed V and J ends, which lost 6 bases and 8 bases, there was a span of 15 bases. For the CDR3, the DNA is TGTGCCAGCAGCCTCGGCAGCAGTGGTACGCAGTATTTT. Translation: CASSLGSSGTQYF.

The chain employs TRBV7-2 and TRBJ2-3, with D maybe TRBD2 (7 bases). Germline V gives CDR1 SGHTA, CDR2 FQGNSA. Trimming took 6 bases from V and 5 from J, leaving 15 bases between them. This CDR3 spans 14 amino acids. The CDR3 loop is CASRIGGGLDTQYF. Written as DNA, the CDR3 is TGTGCCAGCAGGATAGGGGGGGGGTTAGATACGCAGTATTTT.

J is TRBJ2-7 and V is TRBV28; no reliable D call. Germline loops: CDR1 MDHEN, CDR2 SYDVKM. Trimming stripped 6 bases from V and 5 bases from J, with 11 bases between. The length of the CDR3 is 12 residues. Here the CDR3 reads CASRTAGHEQYF. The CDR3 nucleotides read TGTGCCAGCAGAACCGCAGGACACGAGCAGTACTTC.

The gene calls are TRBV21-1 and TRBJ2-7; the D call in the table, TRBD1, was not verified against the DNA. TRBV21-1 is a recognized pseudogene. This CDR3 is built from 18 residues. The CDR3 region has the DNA TGTGCCAGCAGCAAAGGATTCAGCGCTGGGGGCTACTCCTACGAGCAGTACTTC. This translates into CASSKGFSAGGYSYEQYF.

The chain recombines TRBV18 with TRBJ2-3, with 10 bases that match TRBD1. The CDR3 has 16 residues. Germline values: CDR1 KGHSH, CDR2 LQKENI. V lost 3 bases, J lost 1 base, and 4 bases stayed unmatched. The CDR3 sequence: CASSPTGGGGTDTQYF. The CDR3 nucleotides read TGTGCCAGCTCACCGACAGGGGGCGGGGGCACAGATACGCAGTATTTT.

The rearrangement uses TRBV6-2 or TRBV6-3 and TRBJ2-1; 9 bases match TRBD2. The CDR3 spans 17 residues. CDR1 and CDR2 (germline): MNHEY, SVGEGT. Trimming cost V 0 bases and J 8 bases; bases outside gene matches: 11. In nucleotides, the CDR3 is TGTGCCAGCAGTTACTCGACAGCTAGCGGGAATCCGTATGAGCAGTTCTTC. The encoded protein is CASSYSTASGNPYEQFF.

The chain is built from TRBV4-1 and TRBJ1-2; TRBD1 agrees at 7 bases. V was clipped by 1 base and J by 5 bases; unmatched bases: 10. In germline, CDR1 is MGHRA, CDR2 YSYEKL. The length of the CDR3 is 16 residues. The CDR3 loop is CASSQGGPGGNYGYTF. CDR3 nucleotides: TGCGCCAGCAGCCAAGGTGGTCCAGGGGGTAATTATGGCTACACCTTC.

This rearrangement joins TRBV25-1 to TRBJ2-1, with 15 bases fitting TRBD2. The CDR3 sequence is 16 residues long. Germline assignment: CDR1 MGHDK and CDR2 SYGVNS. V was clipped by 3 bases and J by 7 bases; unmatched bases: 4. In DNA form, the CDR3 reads TGTGCCAGCAGTGATAGGGGGACTAGCGGGAGGAATGAGCAGTTCTTC. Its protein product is CASSDRGTSGRNEQFF.

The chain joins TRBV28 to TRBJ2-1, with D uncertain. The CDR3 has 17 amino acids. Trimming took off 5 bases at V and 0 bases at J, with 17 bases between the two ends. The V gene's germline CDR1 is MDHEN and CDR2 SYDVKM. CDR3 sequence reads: CASSQEQRMSSYNEQFF. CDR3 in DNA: TGTGCCAGCAGTCAAGAGCAACGGATGAGCTCCTACAATGAGCAGTTCTTC.

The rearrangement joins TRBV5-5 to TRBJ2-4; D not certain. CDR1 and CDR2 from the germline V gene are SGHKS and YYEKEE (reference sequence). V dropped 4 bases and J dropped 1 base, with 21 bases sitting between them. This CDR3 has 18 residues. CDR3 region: CASSPGTSAVGAKNIQYF. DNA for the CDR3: TGTGCCAGCAGCCCGGGTACCTCGGCCGTTGGGGCCAAAAACATTCAGTACTTC.

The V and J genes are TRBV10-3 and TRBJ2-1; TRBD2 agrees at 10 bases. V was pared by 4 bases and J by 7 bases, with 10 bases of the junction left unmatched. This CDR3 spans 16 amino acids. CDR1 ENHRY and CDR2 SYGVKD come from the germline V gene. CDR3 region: CAISGPLAGDGNEQFF. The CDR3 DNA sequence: TGTGCCATCAGTGGCCCCCTAGCGGGAGATGGGAATGAGCAGTTCTTC.

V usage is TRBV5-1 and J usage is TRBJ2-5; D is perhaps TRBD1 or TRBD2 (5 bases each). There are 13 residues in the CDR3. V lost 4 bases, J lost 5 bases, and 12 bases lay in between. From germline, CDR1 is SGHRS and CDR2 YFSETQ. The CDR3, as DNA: TGCGCCAGCAGCATTGAGGGGTTGGAGACCCAGTACTTC. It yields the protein CASSIEGLETQYF.

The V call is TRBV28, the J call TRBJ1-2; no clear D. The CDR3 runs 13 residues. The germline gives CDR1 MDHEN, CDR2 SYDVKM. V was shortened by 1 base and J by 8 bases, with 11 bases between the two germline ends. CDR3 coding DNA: TGTGCCAGCAGTTTATTTCTGGGGAGGGGCTACACCTTC. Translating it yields CASSLFLGRGYTF.

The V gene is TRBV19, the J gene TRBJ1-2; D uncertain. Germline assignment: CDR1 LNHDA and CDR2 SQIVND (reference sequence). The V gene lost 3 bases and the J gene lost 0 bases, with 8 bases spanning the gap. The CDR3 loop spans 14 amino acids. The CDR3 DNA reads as TGTGCCAGTAGTATCGGGCGGGCTAACTATGGCTACACCTTC. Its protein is CASSIGRANYGYTF.